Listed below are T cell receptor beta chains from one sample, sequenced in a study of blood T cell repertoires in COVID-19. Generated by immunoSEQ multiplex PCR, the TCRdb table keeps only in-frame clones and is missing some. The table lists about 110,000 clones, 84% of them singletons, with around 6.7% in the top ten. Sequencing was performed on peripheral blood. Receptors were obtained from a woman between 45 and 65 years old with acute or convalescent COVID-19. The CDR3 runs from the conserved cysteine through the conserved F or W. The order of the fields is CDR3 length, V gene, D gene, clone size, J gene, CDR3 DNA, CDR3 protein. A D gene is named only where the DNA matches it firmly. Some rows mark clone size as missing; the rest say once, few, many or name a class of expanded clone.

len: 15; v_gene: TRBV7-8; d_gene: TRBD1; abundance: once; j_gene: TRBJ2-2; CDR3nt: TGTGCCAGCAGCACCCGAGGACAGGGTCCCGGGGAGCTGTTTTTT; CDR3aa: CASSTRGQGPGELFF
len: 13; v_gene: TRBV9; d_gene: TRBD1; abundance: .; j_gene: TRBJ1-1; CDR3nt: TGTGCCAGCAGCACCAGGGGGGCCACTGAAGCTTTCTTT; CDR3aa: CASSTRGATEAFF
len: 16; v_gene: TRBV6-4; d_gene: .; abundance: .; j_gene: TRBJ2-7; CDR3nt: TGTGCCAGCAGTGACTCCTTTTACAGGAACTCCTACGAGCAGTACTTC; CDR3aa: CASSDSFYRNSYEQYF
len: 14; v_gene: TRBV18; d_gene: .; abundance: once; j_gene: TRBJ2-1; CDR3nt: TGTGCCAGCTCACCGGGACACCCGGAAGGTGAGCAGTTCTTC; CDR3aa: CASSPGHPEGEQFF
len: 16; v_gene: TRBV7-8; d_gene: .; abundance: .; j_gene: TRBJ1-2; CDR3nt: TGTGCCAGCAGCTTTTCCCCGGGTCTGGTGTTTGATGGCTACACCTTC; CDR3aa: CASSFSPGLVFDGYTF
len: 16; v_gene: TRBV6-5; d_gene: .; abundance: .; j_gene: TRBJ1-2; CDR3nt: TGTGCCAGCAGTTTACAGGGCGACGGGAAGAACTATGGCTACACCTTC; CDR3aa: CASSLQGDGKNYGYTF
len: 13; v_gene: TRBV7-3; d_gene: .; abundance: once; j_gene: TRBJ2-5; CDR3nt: TGTGCCAGCAGCTTAAGCCGGGAGGAGACCCAGTACTTC; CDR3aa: CASSLSREETQYF
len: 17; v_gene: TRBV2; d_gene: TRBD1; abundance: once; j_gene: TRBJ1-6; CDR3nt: TGTGCCAGCACCCCAGAGGACAGGGGGCGTTTAAATTCACCCCTCCACTTT; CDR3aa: CASTPEDRGRLNSPLHF
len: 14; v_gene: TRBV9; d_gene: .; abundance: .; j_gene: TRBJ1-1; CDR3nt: TGTGCCAGCAGCCTCCGTTCAGGGTTCACTGAAGCTTTCTTT; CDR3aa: CASSLRSGFTEAFF
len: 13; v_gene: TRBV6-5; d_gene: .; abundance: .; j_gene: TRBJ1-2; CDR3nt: TGTGCCAGCAGTTCCGGACAGTTCTATGGCTACACCTTC; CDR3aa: CASSSGQFYGYTF
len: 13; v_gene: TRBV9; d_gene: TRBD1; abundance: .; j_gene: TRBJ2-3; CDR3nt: TGTGCCAGCGGAGAGGGGGCAGAAGATACGCAGTATTTT; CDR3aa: CASGEGAEDTQYF
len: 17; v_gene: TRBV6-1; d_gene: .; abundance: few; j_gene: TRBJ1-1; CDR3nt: TGTGCCAGCAGTGAATCTCCCTGGGGGGGGTATGGAGATGAAGCTTTCTTT; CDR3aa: CASSESPWGGYGDEAFF
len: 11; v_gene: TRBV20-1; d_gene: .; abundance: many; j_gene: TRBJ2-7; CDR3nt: TGCAGCTCGACAGTATTATACGAGCAGTACTTC; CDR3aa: CSSTVLYEQYF
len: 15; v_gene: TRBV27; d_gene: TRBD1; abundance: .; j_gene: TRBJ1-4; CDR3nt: TGTGCCAGCAGTTCGCGGGACAGGACGAATGAAAAACTGTTTTTT; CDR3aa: CASSSRDRTNEKLFF
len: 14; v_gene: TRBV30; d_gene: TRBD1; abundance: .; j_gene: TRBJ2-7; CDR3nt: TGTGCCTGGAGTTCCGGGACAGGGCGTTCGTTGCAGTACTTC; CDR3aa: CAWSSGTGRSLQYF
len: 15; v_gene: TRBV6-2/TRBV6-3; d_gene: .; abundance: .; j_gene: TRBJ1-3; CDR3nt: TGTGCCAGCAGTTACTCATTGAGCTCTGGAAACACCATATATTTT; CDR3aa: CASSYSLSSGNTIYF
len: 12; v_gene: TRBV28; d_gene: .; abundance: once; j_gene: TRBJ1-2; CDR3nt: TGTGCCAGCAGTTTTGAGGACTATGGCTACACCTTC; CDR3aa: CASSFEDYGYTF
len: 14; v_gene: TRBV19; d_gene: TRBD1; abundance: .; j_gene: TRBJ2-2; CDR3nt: TGTGCCACTCTACCGGGACAGGGGGCCGGGGAGCTGTTTTTT; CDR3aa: CATLPGQGAGELFF
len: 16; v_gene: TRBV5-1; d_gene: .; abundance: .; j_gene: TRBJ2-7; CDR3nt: TGCGCCAGCAGCTTGGCCCAGGCAGGGGGGCCCTACGAGCAGTACTTC; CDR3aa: CASSLAQAGGPYEQYF
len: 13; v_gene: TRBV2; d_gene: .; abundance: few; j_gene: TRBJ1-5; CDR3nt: TGTGCCAGCAAGAGGGATCACAATCAGCCCCAGCATTTT; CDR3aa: CASKRDHNQPQHF
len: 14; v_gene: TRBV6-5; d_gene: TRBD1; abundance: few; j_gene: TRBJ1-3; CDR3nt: TGTGCCAGCAGACAGGGGGGCTCTGGAAACACCATATATTTT; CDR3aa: CASRQGGSGNTIYF
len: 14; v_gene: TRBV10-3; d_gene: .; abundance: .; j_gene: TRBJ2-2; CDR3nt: TGTGCCATCAGTAGCGGCCCTAGGACCGGGGAGCTGTTTTTT; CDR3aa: CAISSGPRTGELFF
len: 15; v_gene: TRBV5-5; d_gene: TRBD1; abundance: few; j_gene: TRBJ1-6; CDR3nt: TGTGCCAGCAGCATCCGGACAGGGGGCGATTCACCCCTCCACTTT; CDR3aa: CASSIRTGGDSPLHF
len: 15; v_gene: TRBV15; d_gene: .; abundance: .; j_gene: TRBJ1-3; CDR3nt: TGTGCCACCAGCACCGACAGGAGCTCTGGAAACACCATATATTTT; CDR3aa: CATSTDRSSGNTIYF
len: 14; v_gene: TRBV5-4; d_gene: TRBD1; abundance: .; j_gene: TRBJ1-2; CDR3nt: TGTGCCAGCAGCTTAGGGGGCAGGGTGGATGGCTACACCTTC; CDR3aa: CASSLGGRVDGYTF
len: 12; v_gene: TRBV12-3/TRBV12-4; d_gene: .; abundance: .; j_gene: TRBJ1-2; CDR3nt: TGTGCCAGCAGTTTCCGGAACTATGGCTACACCTTC; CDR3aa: CASSFRNYGYTF
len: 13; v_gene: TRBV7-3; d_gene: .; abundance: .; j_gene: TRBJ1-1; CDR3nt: TGTGCCAGCAGCTTTAGTTTGAACACTGAAGCTTTCTTT; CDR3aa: CASSFSLNTEAFF
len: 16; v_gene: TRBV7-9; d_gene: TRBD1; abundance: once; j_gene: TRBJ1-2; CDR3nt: TGTGCCAGCAGCCTCGGAGAGGGGGCGGCTAACTATGGCTACACCTTC; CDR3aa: CASSLGEGAANYGYTF
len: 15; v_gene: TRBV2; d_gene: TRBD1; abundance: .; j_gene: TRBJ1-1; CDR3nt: TGTGCCAGCAGTTCCCTAGGGACAGGGAACACTGAAGCTTTCTTT; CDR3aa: CASSSLGTGNTEAFF
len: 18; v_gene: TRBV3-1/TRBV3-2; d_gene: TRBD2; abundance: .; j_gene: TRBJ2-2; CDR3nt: TGTGCCAGCAGCCAAGAAAAAGGGCTAGCGGGGAACACCGGGGAGCTGTTTTTT; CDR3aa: CASSQEKGLAGNTGELFF
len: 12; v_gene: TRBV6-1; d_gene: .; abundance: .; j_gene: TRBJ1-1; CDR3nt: TGTGCCAGCAGTGAAAAATATCTAGGAGCTTTCTTT; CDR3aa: CASSEKYLGAFF
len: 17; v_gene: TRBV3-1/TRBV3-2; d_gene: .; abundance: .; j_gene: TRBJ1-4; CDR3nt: TGTGCCAGCAGCCCCCAAGGAAGATACCAAGCGGGGGAAAAACTGTTTTTT; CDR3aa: CASSPQGRYQAGEKLFF
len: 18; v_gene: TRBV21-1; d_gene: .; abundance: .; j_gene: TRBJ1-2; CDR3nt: TGTGCCAGCAGCACCTATCCCTTCAACAGCCGCGCTAACTATGGCTACACCTTC; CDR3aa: CASSTYPFNSRANYGYTF
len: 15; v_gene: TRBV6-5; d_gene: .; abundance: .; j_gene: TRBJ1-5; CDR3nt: TGTGCCAGCAGCGCAGGGGTAATCGGCAATCAGCCCCAGCATTTT; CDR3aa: CASSAGVIGNQPQHF
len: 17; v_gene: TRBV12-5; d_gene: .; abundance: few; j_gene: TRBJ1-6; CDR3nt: TGTGCTAGTGGTTTGGTATGGCCAGGGGACTATAATTCACCCCTCCACTTT; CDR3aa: CASGLVWPGDYNSPLHF
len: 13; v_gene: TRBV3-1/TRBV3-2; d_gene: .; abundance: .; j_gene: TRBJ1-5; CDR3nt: TGTGCCAGCAGCCAAGATAATTCAGCGGCCCAGCATTTT; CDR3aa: CASSQDNSAAQHF
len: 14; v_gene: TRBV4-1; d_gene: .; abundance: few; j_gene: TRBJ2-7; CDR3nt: TGCGCCAGCAGCCAAGAGCGGGGCTCCTACGAGCAGTACTTC; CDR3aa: CASSQERGSYEQYF
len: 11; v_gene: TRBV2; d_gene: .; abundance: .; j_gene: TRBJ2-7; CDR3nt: TGTGCCAGCAGGGGAGGAAACGAGCAGTACTTC; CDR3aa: CASRGGNEQYF
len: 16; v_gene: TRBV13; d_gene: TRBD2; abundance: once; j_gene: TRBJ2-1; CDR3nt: TGTGCCAGCAGCCGCCGGACTAGCGGGGGGGCCAATGAGCAGTTCTTC; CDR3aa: CASSRRTSGGANEQFF
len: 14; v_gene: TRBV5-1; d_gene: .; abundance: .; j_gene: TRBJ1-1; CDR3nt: TGCGCCAGCACCGTACAGGGCCTGAACACTGAAGCTTTCTTT; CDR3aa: CASTVQGLNTEAFF
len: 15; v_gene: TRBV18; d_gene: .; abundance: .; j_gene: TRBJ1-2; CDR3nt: TGTGCCAGCTCACCCGAACCGACAGGATCGGGGGGCTACACCTTC; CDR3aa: CASSPEPTGSGGYTF
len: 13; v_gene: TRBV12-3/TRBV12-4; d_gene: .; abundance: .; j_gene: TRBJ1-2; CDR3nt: TGTGCCAGCAGCCGACAGGTTAACTATGGCTACACCTTC; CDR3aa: CASSRQVNYGYTF
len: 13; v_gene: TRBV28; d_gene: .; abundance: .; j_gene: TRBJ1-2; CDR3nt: TGTGCCAGCAGGGGGGGAGCCTCCTATGGCTACACCTTC; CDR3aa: CASRGGASYGYTF
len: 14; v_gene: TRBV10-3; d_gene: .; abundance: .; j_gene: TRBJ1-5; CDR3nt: TGTGCCATCAGTGAGAGGCAGGGAAATCAGCCCCAGCATTTT; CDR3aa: CAISERQGNQPQHF
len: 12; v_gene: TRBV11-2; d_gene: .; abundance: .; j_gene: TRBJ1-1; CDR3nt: TGTGCCAGCAGCTTAGCGGAACAGAGAGCTTTCTTT; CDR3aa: CASSLAEQRAFF
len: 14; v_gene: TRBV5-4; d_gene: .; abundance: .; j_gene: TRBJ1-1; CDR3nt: TGTGCCAGCAGCTTGGAAATGACAGACACTGAAGCTTTCTTT; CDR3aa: CASSLEMTDTEAFF
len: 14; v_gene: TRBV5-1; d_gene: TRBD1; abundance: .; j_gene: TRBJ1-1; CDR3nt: TGCGCCAGCAGACGGGACAGGGGGAACACTGAAGCTTTCTTT; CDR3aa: CASRRDRGNTEAFF
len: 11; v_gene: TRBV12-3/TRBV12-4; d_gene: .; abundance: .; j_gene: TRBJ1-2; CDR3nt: TGTGCCAGCGGGGCATTCTATGGCTACACCTTC; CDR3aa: CASGAFYGYTF
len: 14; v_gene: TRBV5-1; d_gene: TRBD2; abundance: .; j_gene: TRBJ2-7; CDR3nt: TGCGCCAGCAGCGACCCTAGCGGGGGCGACGAGCAGTACTTC; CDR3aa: CASSDPSGGDEQYF
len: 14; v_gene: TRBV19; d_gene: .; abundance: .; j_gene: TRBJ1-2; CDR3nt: TGTGCCAGTAGTATAGAGCCCAGACATTATGGCTACACCTTC; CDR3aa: CASSIEPRHYGYTF
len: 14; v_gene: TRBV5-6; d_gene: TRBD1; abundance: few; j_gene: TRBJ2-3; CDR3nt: TGTGCCAGCAGCAAGGGGACAGAGACAGATACGCAGTATTTT; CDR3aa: CASSKGTETDTQYF
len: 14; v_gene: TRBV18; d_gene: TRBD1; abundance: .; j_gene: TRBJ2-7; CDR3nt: TGTGCCAGCTCGCGGGGACAGGGGAGCTACGAGCAGTACTTC; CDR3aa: CASSRGQGSYEQYF
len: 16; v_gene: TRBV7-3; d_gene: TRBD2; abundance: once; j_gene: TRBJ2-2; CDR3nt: TGTGCCAGCAGCTTAACGCGGACTAGGAACACCGGGGAGCTGTTTTTT; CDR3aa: CASSLTRTRNTGELFF
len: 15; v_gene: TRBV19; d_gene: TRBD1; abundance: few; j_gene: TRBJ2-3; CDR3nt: TGTGCCAGTAGTAGACAGGGGAGAGGGACAGATACGCAGTATTTT; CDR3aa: CASSRQGRGTDTQYF
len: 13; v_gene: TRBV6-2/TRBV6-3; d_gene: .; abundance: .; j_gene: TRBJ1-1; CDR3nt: TGTGCCAGCAGTCCGATCGACAGTACAGAAGCTTTCTTT; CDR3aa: CASSPIDSTEAFF
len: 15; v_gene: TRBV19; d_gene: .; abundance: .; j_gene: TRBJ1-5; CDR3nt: TGTGCCAGTAGTATTAAGGGGGTCTCCAATCAGCCCCAGCATTTT; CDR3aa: CASSIKGVSNQPQHF
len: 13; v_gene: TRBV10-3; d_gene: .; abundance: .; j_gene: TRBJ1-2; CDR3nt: TGTGCCATCAGTGAAGAAAGGGGTCAGGGCTACACCTTC; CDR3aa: CAISEERGQGYTF